The clone carrying this T cell receptor beta chain was detected a few times. Antigen: not known. The sample belongs to a study of beta chain features in type 1 diabetes. Whole-study findings and limits: Researchers cautioned that cDNA sequencing could over-represent cells with high TCR expression.

Trimming shortened V by 6 bases and J by 3 bases, and 16 bases separated the two germline ends. Germline CDR1 and CDR2: SGHKS and YYEKEE (reference sequence). The CDR3 extends over 15 amino acids. Investigators reverse transcribed all isolated RNA, so they sequenced expressed TCRB transcripts. Some clones are missing from TCRdb's copy, which holds only in-frame ones; the method was immunoSEQ multiplex PCR. This sample has 200,000 to 250,000 clones, with 25% to 30% found just once. The sample was central memory CD4+ T cells from blood. This TCR came from a man younger than 45 in good health. The chain has TRBV5-5 and TRBJ2-1; D uncertain. This chain's CDR3 is CASIRRENLYNEQFF. Written as DNA, the CDR3 is TGTGCCAGCATCAGAAGGGAAAACCTCTACAATGAGCAGTTCTTC.